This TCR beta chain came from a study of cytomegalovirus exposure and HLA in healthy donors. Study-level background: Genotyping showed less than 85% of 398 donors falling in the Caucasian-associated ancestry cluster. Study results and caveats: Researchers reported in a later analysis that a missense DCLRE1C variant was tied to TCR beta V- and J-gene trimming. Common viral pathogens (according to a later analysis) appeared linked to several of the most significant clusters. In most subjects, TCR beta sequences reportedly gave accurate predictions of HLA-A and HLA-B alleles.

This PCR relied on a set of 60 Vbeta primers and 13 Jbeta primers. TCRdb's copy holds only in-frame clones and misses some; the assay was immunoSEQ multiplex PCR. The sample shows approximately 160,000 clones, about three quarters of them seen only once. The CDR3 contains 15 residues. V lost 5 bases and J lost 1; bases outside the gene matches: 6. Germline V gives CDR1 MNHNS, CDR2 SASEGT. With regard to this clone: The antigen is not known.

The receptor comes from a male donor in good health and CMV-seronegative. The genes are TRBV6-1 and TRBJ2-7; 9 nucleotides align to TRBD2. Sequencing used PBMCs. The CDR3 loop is CASSSLAGPSYEQYF. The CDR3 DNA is TGTGCCAGCAGTTCCCTAGCGGGGCCTTCCTACGAGCAGTACTTC.